This passage covers 25 T cell receptor beta chains from one sample sequenced in a study of blood T cell repertoires in COVID-19. Assay used: immunoSEQ multiplex PCR; TCRdb lists only in-frame clones, some missing. The table has under 200,000 clones, roughly 86% seen once. Sequences were obtained from peripheral blood. These TCRs come from a man aged 18 to 29 with active or convalescent COVID-19.

This clone has only a few counts. This chain uses TRBV30 with TRBJ1-5; 7 nucleotides align to TRBD1. V shed 2 bases, J shed 3 bases, and the junction held 4 bases outside the gene matches. Germline V gene sequence: CDR1 GTSNPN, CDR2 SVGIG (reference sequence). The CDR3 sequence is 14 residues long. The CDR3: CAWSSGGINQPQHF. The CDR3 nucleotides read TGTGCCTGGAGTTCAGGGGGAATCAATCAGCCCCAGCATTTT.

This clone was observed a single time. V is TRBV25-1 and J is TRBJ1-2, with D hard to call. From germline, CDR1 is MGHDK and CDR2 SYGVNS. Between the trimmed V and J ends, which lost 2 bases and 3 bases, there was a span of 7 bases. The CDR3 consists of 13 residues. The CDR3 nucleotides read TGTGCCAGCAGTGAAGGGCAATACTATGGCTACACCTTC. It specifies CASSEGQYYGYTF.

V gene TRBV7-2 combines with J gene TRBJ2-5, with TRBD1 matching 7 bases. The CDR3 is 18 residues long. V lost 6 bases to trimming and J lost 5 bases; unmatched junction nucleotides: 21. Germline CDR1 reads SGHTA; CDR2 reads FQGNSA. CDR3 loop: CASSPTGERLYLGETQYF. The CDR3 region has the DNA TGTGCCAGCAGTCCTACAGGGGAAAGGCTATACTTGGGCGAGACCCAGTACTTC.

V and J are TRBV18 and TRBJ2-3; D is uncertain. The CDR3 contains 12 residues. The germline CDR1 and CDR2 sequences are KGHSH and LQKENI. Trimming cost V 1 base and J 4 bases, with 3 bases left between them. Here the CDR3 DNA reads TGTGCCAGCTCACCACGAGCAGATACGCAGTATTTT. It encodes CASSPRADTQYF.

The V call is TRBV4-1, the J call TRBJ1-5; tentative D call: TRBD1 (5 bases). Deletions cut 4 bases from V and 9 bases from J, with 19 bases between. Germline lookup yields CDR1 MGHRA and CDR2 YSYEKL. The CDR3 loop spans 15 amino acids. The CDR3 DNA sequence: TGCGCCAGCAGCCGCGGGGACCACAGTGTCGGGCCCCAGCATTTT. It encodes CASSRGDHSVGPQHF.

This clone was observed a handful of times. The genes are TRBV6-5 and TRBJ2-3, with 7 positions matching TRBD2. Germline V gene data show CDR1 as MNHEY and CDR2 as SVGAGI. V dropped 7 bases and J dropped 4; count of bases not matched to a gene: 8. The CDR3 contains 14 residues. CDR3 region: CASKTAGRADTQYF. In DNA, the CDR3 is TGTGCCAGCAAAACAGCGGGAAGGGCAGATACGCAGTATTTT.

V and J are TRBV6-5 and TRBJ2-1; D is possibly TRBD1 (5 bases). This CDR3 spans 13 amino acids. Germline V gene lookup returns CDR1 MNHEY and CDR2 SVGAGI. Trimming stripped 0 bases from V and 7 bases from J, with 7 bases between. The CDR3 DNA reads TGTGCCAGCAGTTACTCAGGGGCTAATGAGCAGTTCTTC. Translated, it gives CASSYSGANEQFF.

The rearrangement joins TRBV6-6 to TRBJ2-3, with D possibly being TRBD1 (5 bases). The ends were cut back, 5 bases at V and 3 bases at J, with 9 bases in the middle. The CDR3 extends over 13 amino acids. The germline CDR1 and CDR2 sequences are MNHNY and SVGAGI (reference sequence). The CDR3 DNA sequence: TGTGCCAGCAGTGGGGCGCGGACAGATACGCAGTATTTT. Translated, it gives CASSGARTDTQYF.

Here the CDR3 DNA reads TGTGCCAGCAGTTCGGGACAGGCGAACACTGAAGCTTTCTTT. Encoded protein: CASSSGQANTEAFF. The J gene is TRBJ1-1, the V gene TRBV6-5; 8 nucleotides align to TRBD1. V gave up 4 bases and J gave up 1 base; unmatched junction bases: 2. Germline CDR1 is MNHEY and CDR2 is SVGAGI. This CDR3 contains 14 residues.

The gene calls are TRBV6-2 or TRBV6-3 and TRBJ2-3, with 10 bases lining up with TRBD2. V was clipped by 0 bases and J by 0 bases; unmatched bases: 6. Germline assignment: CDR1 MNHEY and CDR2 SVGEGT. CDR3 size: 18 residues. The CDR3 spells CASSYSSLAGASTDTQYF. The DNA for the CDR3 is TGTGCCAGCAGTTACTCGAGCCTAGCGGGAGCTAGCACAGATACGCAGTATTTT.

The V call is TRBV4-3, the J call TRBJ2-1; TRBD2 matches at 7 bases. The germline CDR1 and CDR2 sequences are LGHNA and YSLEER. The CDR3 spans 16 residues. V shed 1 base, J shed 0 bases, and the junction held 3 bases outside the gene matches. CDR3 amino acids: CASSQVGGSSYNEQFF. CDR3 coding DNA: TGCGCCAGCAGCCAAGTCGGCGGGAGCTCCTACAATGAGCAGTTCTTC.

This clone has just one count. J is TRBJ2-5 and V is TRBV3-1 (or the pseudogene TRBV3-2); TRBD2 agrees at 7 bases. Germline trimming cut 3 bases from V and 3 bases from J; bases unmatched to any gene: 7. The CDR3 contains 15 residues. Germline lookup yields CDR1 LGHDT and CDR2 YNNKEL (reference sequence). The CDR3 nucleotides are TGTGCCAGCAGCCATTCCCGCGGGAGTGAAGAGACCCAGTACTTC. Translating it yields CASSHSRGSEETQYF.

About this clone: Other DNA sequences from this sample encode an identical CDR3 as well. The V call is TRBV12-3 or TRBV12-4, the J call TRBJ1-6; tentatively, D is TRBD1 (5 bases). The V end was cut by 5 bases, the J end by 7 bases, with 9 bases between. The CDR3 length is 13 residues. In DNA form, the CDR3 reads TGTGCCAGCAGTCTGGGGGGGAATTCACCCCTCCACTTT. Protein: CASSLGGNSPLHF.

V and J are TRBV6-5 and TRBJ2-7; possibly TRBD1 for D (7 bases). Germline-derived CDR1 and CDR2 are MNHEY and SVGAGI. CDR3 size: 15 residues. With 5 bases removed from V and 2 bases from J, the gap between germline ends came to 16 bases. The CDR3 here is CASSLQGGNPYEQYF. The DNA of the CDR3 is TGTGCCAGCAGTCTTCAGGGGGGAAACCCCTACGAGCAGTACTTC.

The CDR3 bases are TGTGCCAGCAGTTACTCAACAGGGGCAGGTGGCTACACCTTC. Amino acids: CASSYSTGAGGYTF. The V and J genes are TRBV6-5 and TRBJ1-2; 7 nucleotides align to TRBD1. J gave up 7 bases and V 0 bases, and 5 bases lay outside the gene matches. Germline V gives CDR1 MNHEY, CDR2 SVGAGI. CDR3 size: 14 residues.

The chain recombines TRBV7-9 with TRBJ2-5; TRBD2 matches at 7 bases. There are 14 residues in the CDR3. The ends lost 4 bases at V and 1 base at J; junction bases unmatched: 3. CDR1 is SEHNR and CDR2 is FQNEAQ in the germline V gene (reference sequence). CDR3 nucleotide sequence: TGTGCCAGCAGCTCCCAGCGGGGCCAAGAGACCCAGTACTTC. Translation: CASSSQRGQETQYF.

This clone has only one observation. The identical CDR3 is also encoded by other nucleotide sequences in the sample. The chain employs TRBV3-1 (or the pseudogene TRBV3-2) and TRBJ2-5, with D unresolved. The CDR3 runs to 12 residues. Trimming removed 0 bases from V and 5 bases from J, with 4 bases in between. CDR1 and CDR2 from the germline V gene are LGHDT and YNNKEL (reference sequence). CDR3 amino acids: CASSQELETQYF. CDR3 nucleotides: TGTGCCAGCAGCCAAGAACTTGAGACCCAGTACTTC.

The chain carries TRBV5-1 and TRBJ1-2; TRBD1 matches at 9 bases. From germline, CDR1 is SGHRS and CDR2 YFSETQ. The CDR3 runs to 15 residues. V shed 0 bases, J shed 8 bases, and the junction held 8 bases outside the gene matches. DNA of the CDR3: TGCGCCAGCAGCTTGGTGTCACAGGGGGCACGAGGCTACACCTTC. This sequence encodes CASSLVSQGARGYTF.

This clone has more than one count but fewer than ten. The sample has other DNA sequences that encode this CDR3 too. The V call is TRBV6-4, the J call TRBJ2-1; TRBD2 matches at 13 bases. Germline loops: CDR1 MRHNA, CDR2 SNTAGT. J was trimmed by 6 bases and V by 4 bases; bases with no gene match: 0. The CDR3 runs to 14 residues. CDR3 coding DNA: TGTGCCAGCAGTGGACTAGCGGGAGGCAATGAGCAGTTCTTC. Translation gives CASSGLAGGNEQFF.

The table lists this clone with a count of one. The V call is TRBV6-4, the J call TRBJ2-2; tentatively, D is TRBD2 (5 bases). Trimming removed 6 bases at V and 4 bases at J, with 12 bases between. CDR1 MRHNA and CDR2 SNTAGT come from the germline V gene. This CDR3 has 14 residues. CDR3 sequence (DNA): TGTGCCAGCAGCCCCCCAGGAGGCACCGGGGAGCTGTTTTTT. It codes for CASSPPGGTGELFF.

The chain joins TRBV14 to TRBJ2-1; D is perhaps TRBD2 (7 bases). CDR3 length equals 17 residues. Trimming took off 0 bases at V and 4 bases at J, with 16 bases between the two ends. Germline V gene data show CDR1 as SGHDN and CDR2 as FVKESK. The CDR3 coding sequence is TGTGCCAGCAGCCAAGAAGGGGGAGGGCCGGGATACAATGAGCAGTTCTTC. Its protein is CASSQEGGGPGYNEQFF.

The V and J genes are TRBV2 and TRBJ2-2, with a possible D match to TRBD1 (5 bases). This CDR3 contains 16 residues. Trimming pared 3 bases from V and 3 bases from J, leaving 14 bases between. Looked up from germline, CDR1 is SNHLY and CDR2 is FYNNEI. The CDR3 DNA reads as TGTGCCAGCAGTGATTATTCGTACAGGTACACCGGGGAGCTGTTTTTT. As protein: CASSDYSYRYTGELFF.

The chain has TRBV6-6 and TRBJ1-6, with 8 bases that match TRBD1. The CDR3 consists of 16 residues. Germline CDR1 and CDR2: MNHNY and SVGAGI (reference sequence). Trimming removed 0 bases from V and 9 bases from J; junction bases left unmatched: 7. The CDR3 loop is CASSYSGTGLSSPLHF. The DNA of the CDR3 is TGTGCCAGCAGTTACTCGGGGACAGGATTAAGTTCACCCCTCCACTTT.

The chain carries TRBV7-9 and TRBJ2-1, with 9 bases fitting TRBD2. The CDR3 loop spans 16 amino acids. With V trimmed by 3 bases and J by 4 bases, 7 bases remained unmatched. CDR1 is SEHNR, CDR2 FQNEAQ, per germline (reference sequence). CDR3 in DNA: TGTGCCAGCAGCTTTTTCGTAGCGGGAGATTACAATGAGCAGTTCTTC. It translates to CASSFFVAGDYNEQFF.

V and J are TRBV5-1 and TRBJ2-3; 7 nucleotides agree with TRBD1. CDR1 and CDR2 from the germline V gene are SGHRS and YFSETQ. The V and J ends lost 4 bases and 10 bases, in that order; junction bases with no gene match: 21. The CDR3 contains 17 residues. For the CDR3, the DNA is TGCGCCAGCAGCGCCGACAGGGATTCCGCCGGTGGGGTTGCGCAGTATTTT. This codes for CASSADRDSAGGVAQYF.